The source of this T cell receptor beta chain is a study of blood T cell repertoires in COVID-19. Study-level background: From the United States, Italy and Spain came samples of acute and convalescent COVID-19.

Sequencing was performed with immunoSEQ multiplex PCR; in TCRdb, only in-frame clones are kept and a portion is missing. The sample shows roughly 300,000 clones, over 75% of them seen only once. All enrollees were roughly 18 to 100 years old and from fewer than 25 US areas. Trimming stripped 4 bases from V and 7 bases from J, with 14 bases between. The germline CDR1 and CDR2 sequences are SGHRS and YFSETQ. The CDR3 contains 14 residues. The origin of this receptor is a woman aged 30 to 39 who had recovered from COVID-19. The chain combines TRBV5-1 with TRBJ1-4; no firm D call. What was sequenced was PBMCs or T cells enriched from blood (not recorded which). The CDR3 protein is CASSQAGVPEKLFF. DNA of the CDR3: TGCGCCAGCAGCCAGGCGGGCGTTCCTGAAAAACTGTTTTTT.